This TCR beta chain was recovered during a study of Ad26.COV2.S vaccination and SARS-CoV-2 variants (dated by TCRdb to the early 2020s). About the investigation overall: Vaccine-arm donors were drawn from COV1001, a multicentre, randomized, double-blind, placebo-controlled phase I-IIa trial of Ad26.COV2.S in healthy adults. Ad26.COV2.S was given intramuscularly at 5x10^10 or 1x10^11 viral particles, as a single shot or as two shots 56 days apart. Sequencing of the TCRbeta repertoire served to evaluate the specificity and breadth of SARS-CoV-2-reactive T cell receptors following Ad26.COV2.S vaccination. The TCR-sequenced set comprised approximately 32 samples: approximately 19 Ad26.COV2.S vaccine recipients, 5 placebo recipients and 8 SARS-CoV-2 convalescent individuals. Participants in the trial were split at random into five groups of five each, receiving low-dose or high-dose Ad26.COV2.S once or twice, or else placebo on both occasions. Investigators did not know the trial group allocation while performing experiments and assessing outcomes. Study-wide findings and limitations: According to the authors, total T cell responses may have been underestimated by the TCR breadth and depth analyses. After vaccination, substantial breadth of spike-specific CD8+ and CD4+ T cell responses was reported. The study lacked the statistical power to compare responses across vaccine doses or regimens. Compared with placebo recipients, Ad26.COV2.S recipients showed higher spike-specific TCR breadth (P = 0.0014). Comparable non-spike TCR breadth was observed between vaccine and placebo recipients, consistent with only spike being contained in the vaccine.

The immunoSEQ Assay was the method used to sequence TCRbeta CDR3 regions. After extraction, genomic DNA underwent amplification by bias-controlled multiplex PCR, followed by high-throughput sequencing. On the authors' methods: To quantify the absolute abundance of each unique TCRbeta CDR3 region, sequences were collapsed and filtered. T cell fraction was estimated by normalizing TCRbeta template counts to usable DNA, which was measured by amplifying reference genes present in all nucleated cells. Repertoire TCRs were annotated as SARS-CoV-2-specific when V gene, CDR3 amino acid sequence and J gene were exactly matched to a known reactive TCR set. MIRA supplied the reference SARS-CoV-2 TCR set, which was filtered for enrichment in COVID-19-positive ImmuneCODE repertoires so that public or cross-reactive TCRs were removed. Drawing on the MIRA antigens, annotated TCRs were analysed further at the level of specific ORF or position within ORF. Breadth was defined as the number of annotated unique rearrangements divided by the total number of unique productive rearrangements, and depth was defined as the summed frequency of the annotated unique rearrangements. Two-sided Wilcoxon rank-sum tests were applied when comparing TCR breadth between groups. TCRdb provides this immuneACCESS table in a form limited to in-frame rearrangements. Some clones are lacking; in checked studies, under half of them reflect an unresolved V gene, and why the rest are absent is not known. The V and J calls and clone size come from that table; D and trimming were worked out from the DNA. Here the sample has fewer than 900,000 clones; roughly 90% occur a single time. 1.5% of the sample goes to the ten largest clones.

About this clone itself: Its specific antigen is unknown. No base-level quality is on record; no much larger clone is a single base apart.

V lost 1 base and J lost 6 bases, and the count of bases not matched to a germline gene is 15. CDR1 and CDR2 were assigned from the germline V gene (reference sequence) as LGHDT and YNNKEL. The CDR3 runs 19 residues from the cysteine to the phenylalanine. Solely the CDR3 DNA is kept, with 57 bases framed from the first base. Sample treatment or condition, as interpreted from the label and publication: 15 to 20 received Ad26.COV2.S at low or high dose, single or two shots; 5 received placebo; per-sample allocation not given. For vaccine and placebo recipients, the sequenced repertoires came from samples collected on day 63 after the first injection. In Cohort 1b, 25 or so adults aged 18-55 years were enrolled at a single site in Boston, USA, between 29 July and 7 August 2020. As a vaccine, Ad26.COV2.S was a replication-incompetent adenovirus type 26 vector that expressed a prefusion-stabilized SARS-CoV-2 spike protein derived from the original Wuhan strain.

The chain couples TRBV3-1 (or the pseudogene TRBV3-2) to TRBJ2-2; TRBD1 agrees with 9 junctional bases. The TCR comes from a person aged 18-60 years who received the Ad26.COV2.S COVID-19 vaccine or a placebo. Sequencing used peripheral blood, obtained in a trial of Ad26.COV2.S vaccine versus placebo. In nucleotides, the sequence is TGTGCCAGCAGCCAAGCGTTCCAAGGGACAGGGAATCCGTCCGGGGAGCTGTTTTTT. The translation is CASSQAFQGTGNPSGELFF.